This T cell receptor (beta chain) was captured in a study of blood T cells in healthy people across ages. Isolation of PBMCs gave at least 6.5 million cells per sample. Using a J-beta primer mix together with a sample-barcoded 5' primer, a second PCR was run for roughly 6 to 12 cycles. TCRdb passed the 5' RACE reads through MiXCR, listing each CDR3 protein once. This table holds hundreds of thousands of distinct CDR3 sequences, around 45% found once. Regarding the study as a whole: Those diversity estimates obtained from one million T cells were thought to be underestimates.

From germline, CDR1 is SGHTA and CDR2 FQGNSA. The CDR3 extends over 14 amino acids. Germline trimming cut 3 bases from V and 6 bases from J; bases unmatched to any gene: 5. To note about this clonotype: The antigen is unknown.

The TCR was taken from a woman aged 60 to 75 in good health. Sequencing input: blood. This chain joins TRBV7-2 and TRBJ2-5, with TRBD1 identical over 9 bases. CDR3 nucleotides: TGTGCCAGCAGCTTCTACAGGGGGCTAAAGACCCAGTACTTC. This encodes CASSFYRGLKTQYF.